Below, one TCR beta chain is given with its context. The sample originates from a study of blood T cell repertoires in COVID-19. Study summary: Italy, Spain and the United States were the sources of the convalescent and acute COVID-19 samples. The cDNA or gDNA used as material had been derived from T cells, B-cell-depleted T cells, or PBMCs.

Per the original data handling: Estimated nucleated cell counts came from reference gene primer amplification. TCRdb keeps only in-frame clones here, not all; method: immunoSEQ multiplex PCR. V and J calls plus clone size are reproduced from that table; the DNA served to infer D and trimming. The repertoire consists of over 90,000 clones, with approximately 86% occurring once and the leading ten covering 1.7%. This CDR3 is 19 amino acids long. The genes are TRBV21-1 and TRBJ2-7; the DNA was not compared with TRBD1, the D call given in the table. TRBV21-1 is a listed pseudogene. The sequenced material came from peripheral blood. The sequence was obtained from an older man with acute or convalescent COVID-19. The CDR3 protein is CASSKDRHYWDRGSGEQYF. CDR3 sequence (DNA): TGTGCCAGCAGCAAAGATCGTCACTATTGGGACAGAGGATCTGGCGAGCAGTACTTC.